What follows describes a single T cell receptor beta chain. Germline V gives CDR1 SGHVS, CDR2 FQNEAQ. This CDR3 spans 14 amino acids. Trimming took 5 bases from V and 4 from J, leaving 14 bases between them. The sample comes from a study of blood T cell repertoires in COVID-19. Across the whole study: T cells, B-cell-depleted T cells, or PBMCs provided the cDNA or gDNA that served as material.

Original handling: Estimation of nucleated cell counts relied on the amplification of reference gene primers. TCRdb keeps only in-frame clones here, not all; method: immunoSEQ multiplex PCR. V, J and clone size are those of that table, while D and trimming were read from the DNA. The sample lists 85,000 to 120,000 clones; more than 90% were seen once. V is TRBV7-8 and J is TRBJ1-1; D is unclear. Sequencing was carried out using peripheral blood. The sequence derives from a woman in her 50s with COVID-19, enrolled during active disease. CDR3 amino acids: CASSQERSGTEAFF. The CDR3 region has the DNA TGTGCCAGCAGCCAGGAAAGGTCGGGCACTGAAGCTTTCTTT.